This entry features one T cell receptor (beta chain) sequence. The CDR3 sequence is 15 residues long. The germline CDR1 and CDR2 sequences are MNHEY and SMNVEV (reference sequence). The J segment lost 2 bases and the V segment lost 6 bases, leaving 8 bases of the junction unmatched. The sample is drawn from a study of blood T cell repertoires in COVID-19. Study at large: Material from acute and convalescent COVID-19 was sourced from the United States, Italy and Spain. T cells, B-cell-depleted T cells, or PBMCs supplied cDNA or gDNA.

Per the authors' pipeline: Quantification of nucleated cells was approximated via reference gene primer amplification. Only in-frame clones appear in the TCRdb table, and some are missing; sequencing was by immunoSEQ multiplex PCR. V and J calls and clone size are given by that table; D and trimming were obtained from the DNA. The repertoire includes approximately 150,000 clones, approximately 89% of them detected once, and roughly 1.5% sits in the top ten. The J gene is TRBJ2-7, the V gene TRBV27; 9 bases line up with TRBD2. The sample comprised peripheral blood. This receptor was obtained from a human donor in a cohort sampled during active COVID-19. CDR3 nucleotide sequence: TGTGCCAGCAGACCACCGGGACTAGCCCCCTACGAGCAGTACTTC. Translated, it gives CASRPPGLAPYEQYF.